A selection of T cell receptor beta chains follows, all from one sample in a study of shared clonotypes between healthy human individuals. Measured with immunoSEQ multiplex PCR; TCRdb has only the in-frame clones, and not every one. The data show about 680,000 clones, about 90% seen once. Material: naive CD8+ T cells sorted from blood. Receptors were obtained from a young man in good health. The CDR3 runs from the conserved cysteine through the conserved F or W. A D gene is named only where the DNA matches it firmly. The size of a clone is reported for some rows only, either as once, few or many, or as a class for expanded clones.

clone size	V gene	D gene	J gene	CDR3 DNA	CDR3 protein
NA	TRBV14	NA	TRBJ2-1	TGTGCCAGCAGCCAAGACATCAATGAGCAGTTCTTC	CASSQDINEQFF
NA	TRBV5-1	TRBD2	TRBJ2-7	TGCGCCAGCAGCTTGAGAATAGCGGGAGATCCCTCCTACGAGCAGTACTTC	CASSLRIAGDPSYEQYF
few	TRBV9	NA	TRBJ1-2	TGTGCCAGCAGCGTAGGCCCGGAGGACTATGGCTACACCTTC	CASSVGPEDYGYTF
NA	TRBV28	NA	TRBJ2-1	TGTGCCAGCAGTGGGGACGCTGAGCAGTTCTTC	CASSGDAEQFF
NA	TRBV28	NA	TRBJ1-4	TGTGCCAGCAGCCCCTTCCAATCAACTAATGAAAAACTGTTTTTT	CASSPFQSTNEKLFF
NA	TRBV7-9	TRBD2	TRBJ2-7	TGTGCCAGCAGCTTAGAACGCGGACTAGCCTACGAGCAGTACTTC	CASSLERGLAYEQYF
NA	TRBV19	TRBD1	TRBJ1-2	TGTGCCAGTAGTATAGTGCAGGGGGGTCTACAAGGCTACACCTTC	CASSIVQGGLQGYTF
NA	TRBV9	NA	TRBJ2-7	TGTGCCAGCAGCCCGGACTCCTACGAGCAGTACTTC	CASSPDSYEQYF
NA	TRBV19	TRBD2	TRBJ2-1	TGTGCCAGTAGTATCGGCCTAGCGGGCCTCAATGAGCAGTTCTTC	CASSIGLAGLNEQFF
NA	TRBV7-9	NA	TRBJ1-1	TGTGCCAGCAGCCAGGGACGGCCTTCGAACACTGAAGCTTTCTTT	CASSQGRPSNTEAFF
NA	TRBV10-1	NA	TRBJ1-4	TGCGCCAGCAGTGGCACCGGAAAACTGTTTTTT	CASSGTGKLFF
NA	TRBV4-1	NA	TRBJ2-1	TGCGCCAGCAGCCCCGTCAGGGATCACAATGAGCAGTTCTTC	CASSPVRDHNEQFF
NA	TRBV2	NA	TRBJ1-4	TGTGCCAGCAGTAGGCAGGCAACTAATGAAAAACTGTTTTTT	CASSRQATNEKLFF
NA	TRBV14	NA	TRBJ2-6	TGTGCCAGCAGCCAAGATGGGTTCTCTGGGGCCAACGTCCTGACTTTC	CASSQDGFSGANVLTF
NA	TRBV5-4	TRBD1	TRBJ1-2	TGTGCCAGCAACGCCCAGGGACAGCTCAACTATGGCTACACCTTC	CASNAQGQLNYGYTF
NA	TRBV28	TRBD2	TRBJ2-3	TGTGCCAGCAGTTTATTGGCGGGAGAGGGTACGCAGTATTTT	CASSLLAGEGTQYF
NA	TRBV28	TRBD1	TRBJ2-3	TGTGCCAGCAGTTTAGACAGGGGAGCGGATACGCAGTATTTT	CASSLDRGADTQYF